Listed below are T cell receptor beta chains from one sample, sequenced in a study of shared T cell receptors in the human thymus. The table came from immunoSEQ multiplex PCR; TCRdb's copy has only in-frame clones and leaves some out. Altogether about 380,000 clones are present, just under 95% being singletons, with the ten largest covering roughly 0.02%. The sequenced material came from thymocytes. These receptors originate from a human donor. Each CDR3 is given with its conserved first and last residue. D genes are given only for firm matches. Size tells how often a clone was seen (once, few, many) or the class of an expanded clone, and some rows leave it out.

j_gene,abundance,len,v_gene,d_gene,CDR3nt,CDR3aa
TRBJ1-3,once,17,TRBV9,TRBD1,TGTGCCAGCAGCACACAGAAGGCAGGGGGCGGTGGAAACACCATATATTTT,CASSTQKAGGGGNTIYF
TRBJ2-7,.,15,TRBV5-4,.,TGTGCCAGCAGCCATGGACTACATTTCTCCTACGAGCAGTACTTC,CASSHGLHFSYEQYF
TRBJ1-1,.,15,TRBV15,.,TGTGCCACCAGCAGAGAGGACAGAATGAACACTGAAGCTTTCTTT,CATSREDRMNTEAFF
TRBJ2-7,.,16,TRBV15,.,TGTGCCACCAGCAGAGATAGCGGAGCGCAAGGAACCGGGGAGTACTTC,CATSRDSGAQGTGEYF
TRBJ1-5,few,15,TRBV28,.,TGTGCCAGCACCCGGAGAGGGGGGATCGGGCAGCCCCAGCATTTT,CASTRRGGIGQPQHF
TRBJ2-2,.,18,TRBV5-6,TRBD1,TGTGCCAGCAGCTTACCAGATCCGGGACAGGGGGCGACCGGGGAGCTGTTTTTT,CASSLPDPGQGATGELFF
TRBJ2-1,.,20,TRBV14,TRBD2,TGTGCCAGCAGCCAAGAAATGTTTAGGCTAGCGGGAGGGCCCCACAATGAGCAGTTCTTC,CASSQEMFRLAGGPHNEQFF
TRBJ1-1,.,13,TRBV6-1,TRBD1,TGTGCCAGCAGTGGGCGGACAGGGGGACTATCTTTCTTT,CASSGRTGGLSFF
TRBJ2-5,.,18,TRBV4-3,TRBD2,TGCGCCAGCAGCCAGGAAGATCATGGCGGGAGTGGCCAAGAGACCCAGTACTTC,CASSQEDHGGSGQETQYF
TRBJ1-1,few,12,TRBV7-9,.,TGTGCCAGCAGCTTAGGTGGGGAGGAAGCTTTCTTT,CASSLGGEEAFF
TRBJ2-1,.,18,TRBV29-1,TRBD1,TGCAGCGTTGACCGAGACAGGGGCCGCTTATCATACTACAATGAGCAGTTCTTC,CSVDRDRGRLSYYNEQFF
TRBJ1-3,.,14,TRBV7-9,.,TGTGCCAGCAGTCGCGGCAGGGAAGGAAACACCATATATTTT,CASSRGREGNTIYF
TRBJ2-5,.,16,TRBV5-1,TRBD1,TGCGCCAGCAGCTCCAAACCTGGGACAGAATCTGTGACCCAGTACTTC,CASSSKPGTESVTQYF
TRBJ2-3,few,20,TRBV11-3,TRBD2,TGTGCCAGCAGCTTTCGGACTAGCGGCCCTAGGGGTCTTACCACAGATACGCAGTATTTT,CASSFRTSGPRGLTTDTQYF
TRBJ1-5,.,19,TRBV5-6,.,TGTGCCAGCAGCCGGAACGGGGGACACGGAAAGAGGAGCAATCAGCCCCAGCATTTT,CASSRNGGHGKRSNQPQHF
TRBJ2-5,.,15,TRBV5-1,.,TGCGCCAGCAGCCCGCCCGTGAGGGACCAAGAGACCCAGTACTTC,CASSPPVRDQETQYF
TRBJ2-1,few,16,TRBV6-4,.,TGTGCCAGCAGTTCCACGGGGGATAGCTCCTACAATGAGCAGTTCTTC,CASSSTGDSSYNEQFF
TRBJ2-7,once,17,TRBV7-8,.,TGTGCCAGCAGCTTACCCTCCCTAGCGTCGAGCTCCTACGAGCAGTACTTC,CASSLPSLASSSYEQYF
TRBJ2-7,.,15,TRBV10-1,.,TGCGCCAGCAGTGGAGGGGATCGCTCCTACTACGAGCAGTACTTC,CASSGGDRSYYEQYF
TRBJ2-7,few,13,TRBV6-5,.,TGTGCCAGCAGTTACGGCAAGGGTTACGAGCAGTACTTC,CASSYGKGYEQYF
TRBJ1-3,.,17,TRBV15,.,TGTGCCACCAGCAGGTTGGGGGGCGTCGACTCTGGAAACACCATATATTTT,CATSRLGGVDSGNTIYF
TRBJ1-2,.,16,TRBV28,.,TGTGCCAGCAGTGATGGGACGGAAGTTCTTAACTATGGCTACACCTTC,CASSDGTEVLNYGYTF
TRBJ1-1,once,16,TRBV27,TRBD1,TGTGCCAGCAGTCTTGGGACAGACTTCATGAACACTGAAGCTTTCTTT,CASSLGTDFMNTEAFF
TRBJ2-7,.,16,TRBV7-2,.,TGTGCCAGCAGCTTTGGGGTCAGGGAGGGGGCCTACGAGCAGTACTTC,CASSFGVREGAYEQYF
TRBJ2-7,.,14,TRBV11-2,TRBD1,TGTGCCAGCAGCGCAGGGACAGGGGGCCACGAGCAGTACTTC,CASSAGTGGHEQYF
TRBJ2-2,.,16,TRBV4-2,.,TGTGCCAGCAGCCAAGATGAGGGGGGGAACACCGGGGAGCTGTTTTTT,CASSQDEGGNTGELFF
TRBJ2-7,.,16,TRBV27,.,TGTGCCAGCGGCCTAAAGAGGGGTCTCTTCTCTTACGAGCAGTACTTC,CASGLKRGLFSYEQYF
TRBJ2-7,.,15,TRBV7-9,TRBD1,TGTGCCAGCAGCGGCCGGGACAGGGAGAAGTACGAGCAGTACTTC,CASSGRDREKYEQYF
TRBJ2-3,.,16,TRBV21-1,.,TGTGCCAGCAGCAAAGCAAGCATCCCTAGCACAGATACGCAGTATTTT,CASSKASIPSTDTQYF
TRBJ2-5,.,16,TRBV13,.,TGTGCCAGCAGCCCATCAAGGCGAGGGAATGGAGAGACCCAGTACTTC,CASSPSRRGNGETQYF
TRBJ2-2,few,19,TRBV19,TRBD2,TGTGCCAGTAGTGGGGCGGAGCGGGAGGTCCCCGAGAACACCGGGGAGCTGTTTTTT,CASSGAEREVPENTGELFF
TRBJ2-5,.,14,TRBV28,TRBD1,TGTGCCAGCAGCATGGACAGGGGGCTAGAGACCCAGTACTTC,CASSMDRGLETQYF
TRBJ2-3,.,17,TRBV9,.,TGTGCCAGCAGCGTTTCACTACTAGCTGCCGTCCCAGATACGCAGTATTTT,CASSVSLLAAVPDTQYF
TRBJ2-2,.,12,TRBV4-1,.,TGCGCCAGCAGCCTTCGACCCGGGGAGCTGTTTTTT,CASSLRPGELFF
TRBJ2-3,.,17,TRBV28,TRBD2,TGTGCCAGCAGTTCTATCCCAGCGGGAGAGGGCACAGATACGCAGTATTTT,CASSSIPAGEGTDTQYF
TRBJ2-2,.,17,TRBV12-2,.,TGTGCAAGTCGCTTAGCGTTGCGGCTAGCGGGAGCCGGGGAGCTGTTTTTT,CASRLALRLAGAGELFF
TRBJ1-2,.,16,TRBV9,TRBD1,TGTGCCAGCAGCGTGGAATACCGGACAGGAGGCGATGGCTACACCTTC,CASSVEYRTGGDGYTF
TRBJ2-2,.,18,TRBV6-4,TRBD1,TGTGCCAGCAGTGACTCGGGTCGGGACAGGGGACGGGACGGGGAGCTGTTTTTT,CASSDSGRDRGRDGELFF
TRBJ1-2,.,16,TRBV7-9,.,TGTGCCAGCAGCGACCCCACTCTGCAAATAGAGTGTGGCTACACCTTC,CASSDPTLQIECGYTF
TRBJ1-5,.,16,TRBV28,TRBD1,TGTGCCAGCAGACCGCACAGGGGGCAGTTGGGTCAGCCCCAGCATTTT,CASRPHRGQLGQPQHF
TRBJ2-7,.,16,TRBV5-1,.,TGCGCCAGCAGCTTTAGGGGGAGCGCTAGCTCCTACGAGCAGTACTTC,CASSFRGSASSYEQYF
TRBJ2-7,.,14,TRBV6-5,TRBD2,TGTGCCAGCAGGTCCGGGACTAGCGGAGACGAGCAGTACTTC,CASRSGTSGDEQYF